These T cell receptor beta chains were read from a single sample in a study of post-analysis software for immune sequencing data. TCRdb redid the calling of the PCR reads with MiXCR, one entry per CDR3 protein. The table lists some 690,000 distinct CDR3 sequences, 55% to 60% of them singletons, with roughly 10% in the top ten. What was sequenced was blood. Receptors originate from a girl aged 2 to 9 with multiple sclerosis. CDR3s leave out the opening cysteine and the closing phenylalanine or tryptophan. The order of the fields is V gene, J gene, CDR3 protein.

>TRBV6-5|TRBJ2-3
ASSYWGSGGGADTQY
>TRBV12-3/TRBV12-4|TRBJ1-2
ASSIRGQEGYGYT
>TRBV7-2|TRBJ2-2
ASTLGGNTGELF
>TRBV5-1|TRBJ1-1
ASSLSSHGDTEAF
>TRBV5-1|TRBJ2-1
ASSLEAGYNEQF
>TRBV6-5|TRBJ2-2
ASSYSRGTGELF
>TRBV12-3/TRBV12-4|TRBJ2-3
ASSSSGGLTDTQY
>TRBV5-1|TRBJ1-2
ASSIGENYGYT
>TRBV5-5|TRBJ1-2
ASSLYRGTNYGYT
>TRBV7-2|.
ASSSDWVYEQY
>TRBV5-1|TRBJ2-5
ASSLAGVQETQY
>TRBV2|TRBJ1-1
ASSQGFGASTEAF
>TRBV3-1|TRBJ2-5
ASSHLAERQETQY
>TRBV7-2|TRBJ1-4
ASSYRDRNEKLF
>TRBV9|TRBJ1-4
ASSPPGTGILF
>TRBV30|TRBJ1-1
ARRQGTEAF
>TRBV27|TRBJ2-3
ASSLSDIPPSSTDTQY
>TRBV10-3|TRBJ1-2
AILRSPGAYGYT
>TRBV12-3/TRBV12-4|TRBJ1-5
ASSFASRGPQPQH
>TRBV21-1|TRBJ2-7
ASSSLVTGDEGYEQY
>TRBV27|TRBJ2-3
ASRGQTGDTQY
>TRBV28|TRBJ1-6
ASSPQGETPLH
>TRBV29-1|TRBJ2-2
SVRDRTLAGEAGELF
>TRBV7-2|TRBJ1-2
ASSLARNEVGYGYT
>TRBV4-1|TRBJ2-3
ASSPLRTSGGADTQY
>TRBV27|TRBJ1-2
ASRTGSSYGYT
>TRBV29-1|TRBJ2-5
SVIGTALGAEETQY
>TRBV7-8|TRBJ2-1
ASSLPETSGHSYNEQF
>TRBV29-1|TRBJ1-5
SARSDSDQPQH
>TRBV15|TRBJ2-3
ATSRSFTDTQY
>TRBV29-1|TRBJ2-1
SVRLAGGGNEQF
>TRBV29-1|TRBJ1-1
SVDPGETEAF